This record concerns one T cell receptor (beta chain) sequence. Repertoires were generated with immunoSEQ multiplex PCR, while TCRdb's copy carries only in-frame clones and drops some. The sample consists of 350,000 to 500,000 clones, 88% of them appearing once. This sample is drawn from a study of blood T cell repertoires in COVID-19. The overall study: PBMCs, B-cell-depleted T cells, or T cells provided the cDNA or gDNA that made up the material.

The material sequenced was PBMCs or T cells enriched from blood (not recorded which). This TCR derives from a woman aged 18-29 years who had been exposed to COVID-19.

CDR3 DNA: TGTGCCACCAAGACAGTATCCTACAATGAGCAGTTCTTC. Translated: CATKTVSYNEQFF. The gene calls are TRBV10-3 and TRBJ2-1; possibly TRBD1 for D (5 bases). This CDR3 has 13 amino acids. The V and J ends lost 10 bases and 1 base respectively, with 11 bases between them. The germline V gene has CDR1 ENHRY and CDR2 SYGVKD.